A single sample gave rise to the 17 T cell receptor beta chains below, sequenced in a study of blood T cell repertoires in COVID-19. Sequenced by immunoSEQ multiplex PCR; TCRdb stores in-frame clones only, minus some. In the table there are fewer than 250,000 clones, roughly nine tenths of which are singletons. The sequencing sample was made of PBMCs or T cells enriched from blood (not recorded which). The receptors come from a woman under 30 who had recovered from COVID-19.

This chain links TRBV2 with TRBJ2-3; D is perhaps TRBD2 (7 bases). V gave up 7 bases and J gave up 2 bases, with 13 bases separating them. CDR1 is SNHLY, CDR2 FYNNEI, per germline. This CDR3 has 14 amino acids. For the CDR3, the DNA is TGTGCCAGCAAGGGGGGGTCTACCACAGATACGCAGTATTTT. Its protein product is CASKGGSTTDTQYF.

CDR3 DNA sequence: TGCGCCAGCAGCCCAGATAGACTAGGGGACCCTGAAGCTTTCTTT. Protein sequence: CASSPDRLGDPEAFF. The gene calls are TRBV5-1 and TRBJ1-1; TRBD1 might be the D (5 bases). Germline V gene data show CDR1 as SGHRS and CDR2 as YFSETQ. The CDR3 is 15 amino acids. Trimming removed 4 bases at V and 6 bases at J, with 19 bases between.

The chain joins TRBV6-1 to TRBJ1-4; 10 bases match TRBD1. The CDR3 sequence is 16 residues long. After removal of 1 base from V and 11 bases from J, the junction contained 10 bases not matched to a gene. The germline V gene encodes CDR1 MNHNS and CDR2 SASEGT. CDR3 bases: TGTGCCAGCAGTGAAGTGTGGGACAGGGGATTGGGGAAACTGTTTTTT. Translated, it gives CASSEVWDRGLGKLFF.

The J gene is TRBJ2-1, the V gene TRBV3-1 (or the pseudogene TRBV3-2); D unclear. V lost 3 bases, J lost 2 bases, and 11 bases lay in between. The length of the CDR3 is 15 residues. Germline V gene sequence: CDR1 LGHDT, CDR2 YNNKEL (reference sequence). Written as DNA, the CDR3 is TGTGCCAGCAGCCAGATCAAGCTAACCTACAATGAGCAGTTCTTC. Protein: CASSQIKLTYNEQFF.

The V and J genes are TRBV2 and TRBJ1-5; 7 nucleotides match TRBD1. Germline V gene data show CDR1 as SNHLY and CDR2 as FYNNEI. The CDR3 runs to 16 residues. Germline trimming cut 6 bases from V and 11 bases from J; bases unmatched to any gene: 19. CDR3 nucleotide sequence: TGTGCCAGCAGCGAGGCACAGGGGAGGTCGTTTGGGGCCCAGCATTTT. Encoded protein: CASSEAQGRSFGAQHF.

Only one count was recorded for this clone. The CDR3 loop reads CASPDRGNEKLFF. For the CDR3, the DNA is TGCGCCAGCCCCGATAGGGGGAATGAAAAACTGTTTTTT. V usage is TRBV10-1 and J usage is TRBJ1-4, with D maybe TRBD1 (6 bases). CDR3 length: 13 amino acids. Deletions cut 8 bases from V and 5 bases from J, with 12 bases between. In germline, CDR1 is WNHNN, CDR2 SYGVQD (reference sequence).

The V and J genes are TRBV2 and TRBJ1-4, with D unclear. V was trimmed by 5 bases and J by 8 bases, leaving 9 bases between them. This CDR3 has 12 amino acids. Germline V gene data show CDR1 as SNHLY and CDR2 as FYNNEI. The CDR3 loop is CASSPFEEKLFF. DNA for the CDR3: TGTGCCAGCAGTCCCTTCGAGGAAAAACTGTTTTTT.

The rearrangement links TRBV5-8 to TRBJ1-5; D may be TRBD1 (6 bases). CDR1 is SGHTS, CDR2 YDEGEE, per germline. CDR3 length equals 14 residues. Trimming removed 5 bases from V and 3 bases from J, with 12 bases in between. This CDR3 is CASSTGQPNQPQHF. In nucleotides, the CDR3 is TGTGCCAGCAGTACCGGACAGCCCAATCAGCCCCAGCATTTT.

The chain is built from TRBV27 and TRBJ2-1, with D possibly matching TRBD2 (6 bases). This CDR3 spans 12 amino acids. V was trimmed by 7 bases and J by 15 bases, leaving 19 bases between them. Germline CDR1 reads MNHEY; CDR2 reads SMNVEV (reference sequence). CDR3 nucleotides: TGTGCCAGCACGGAGGGTGTCGGAGCGTGGTTCTTC. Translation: CASTEGVGAWFF.

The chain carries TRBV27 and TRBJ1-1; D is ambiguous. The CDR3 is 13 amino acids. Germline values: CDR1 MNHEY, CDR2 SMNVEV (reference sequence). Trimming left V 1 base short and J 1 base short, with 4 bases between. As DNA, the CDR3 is TGTGCCAGCAGTTTATTTCGGAACACTGAAGCTTTCTTT. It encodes CASSLFRNTEAFF.

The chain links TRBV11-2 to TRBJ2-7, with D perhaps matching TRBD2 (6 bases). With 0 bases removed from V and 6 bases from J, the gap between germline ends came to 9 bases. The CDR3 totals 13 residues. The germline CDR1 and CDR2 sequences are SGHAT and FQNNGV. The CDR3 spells CASSLDGGGEQYF. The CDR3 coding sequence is TGTGCCAGCAGCTTAGATGGGGGAGGCGAGCAGTACTTC.

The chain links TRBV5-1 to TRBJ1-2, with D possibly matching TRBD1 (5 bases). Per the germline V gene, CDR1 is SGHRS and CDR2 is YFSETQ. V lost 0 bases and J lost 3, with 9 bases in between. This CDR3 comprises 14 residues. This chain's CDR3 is CASSLAPTDYGYTF. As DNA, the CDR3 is TGCGCCAGCAGCTTGGCTCCGACAGACTATGGCTACACCTTC. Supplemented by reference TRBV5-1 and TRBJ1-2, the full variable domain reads KAGVTQTPRYLIKTRGQQVTLSCSPISGHRSVSWYQQTPGQGLQFLFEYFSETQRNKGNFPGRFSGRQFSNSRSEMNVSTLELGDSALYLCASSLAPTDYGYTFGSGTRLTVV.

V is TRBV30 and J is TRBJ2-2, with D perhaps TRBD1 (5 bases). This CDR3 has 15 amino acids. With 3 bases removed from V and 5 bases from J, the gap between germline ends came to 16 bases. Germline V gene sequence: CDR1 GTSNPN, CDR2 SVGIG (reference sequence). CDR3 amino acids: CAWSNTGEETGELFF. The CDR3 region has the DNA TGTGCCTGGAGCAACACAGGAGAAGAGACCGGGGAGCTGTTTTTT. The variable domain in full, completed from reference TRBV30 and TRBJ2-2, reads SQTIHQWPATLVQPVGSPLSLECTVEGTSNPNLYWYRQAAGRGLQLLFYSVGIGQISSEVPQNLSASRPQDRQFILSSKKLLLSDSGFYLCAWSNTGEETGELFFGEGSRLTVL.

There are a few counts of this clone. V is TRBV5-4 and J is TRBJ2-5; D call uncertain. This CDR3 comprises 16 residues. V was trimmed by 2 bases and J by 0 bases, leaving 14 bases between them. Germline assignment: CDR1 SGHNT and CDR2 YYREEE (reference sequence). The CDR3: CASSFRYQNHQETQYF. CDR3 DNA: TGTGCCAGCAGCTTTCGTTACCAGAACCACCAAGAGACCCAGTACTTC.

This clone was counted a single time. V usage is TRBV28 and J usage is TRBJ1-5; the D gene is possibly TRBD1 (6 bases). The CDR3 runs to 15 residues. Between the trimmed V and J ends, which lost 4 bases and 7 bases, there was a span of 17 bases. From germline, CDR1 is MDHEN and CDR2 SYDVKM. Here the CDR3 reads CASSSTGTFGQPQHF. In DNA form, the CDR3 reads TGTGCCAGCAGTTCTACCGGGACATTTGGGCAGCCCCAGCATTTT.

The CDR3 sequence: CASSPFAGGYGYTF. The DNA of the CDR3 is TGTGCCAGCAGCCCCTTCGCGGGTGGCTATGGCTACACCTTC. The chain has TRBV28 and TRBJ1-2; D gene ambiguous. Germline CDR1 reads MDHEN; CDR2 reads SYDVKM. V gave up 6 bases and J gave up 4 bases, with 15 bases separating them. The CDR3 covers 14 residues.

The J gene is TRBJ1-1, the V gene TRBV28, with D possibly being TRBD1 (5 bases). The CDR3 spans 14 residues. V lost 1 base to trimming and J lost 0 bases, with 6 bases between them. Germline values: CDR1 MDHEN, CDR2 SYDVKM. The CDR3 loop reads CASSLYRMNTEAFF. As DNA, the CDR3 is TGTGCCAGCAGTTTATACAGGATGAACACTGAAGCTTTCTTT.